Below, one T cell receptor beta chain is given with its context. Its antigen is not known. Trimming cost V 4 bases and J 11 bases, with 12 bases left between them. The CDR3 contains 12 residues. Germline CDR1 reads MNHNS; CDR2 reads SASEGT. The PCR employed 60 Vbeta primers together with 13 Jbeta primers. TCRdb's copy holds only in-frame clones and misses some; the assay was immunoSEQ multiplex PCR. The sample has approximately 82,000 clones, 74% seen once; the top ten hold about 6.2%. This record comes from a study of cytomegalovirus exposure and HLA in healthy donors. The wider study: An early data release held approximately 80 million unique TCRs from HLA-typed donors. The Caucasian-associated ancestry cluster held over 65% of 398 genotyped donors.

Whole-study findings and limits: In a later analysis, HLA-associated TCR beta chains were more clonally expanded than equally common others. TRBV6-2, TRBV6-3 and some other V segments were excluded as indistinguishable.

V is TRBV6-1 and J is TRBJ1-5; D uncertain. Sequencing was performed on PBMCs. The TCR originated in a woman aged 50 to 60 in good health and CMV-seropositive. The CDR3 is CASSGRRQAQHF. The CDR3 region has the DNA TGTGCCAGCAGTGGTCGTAGGCAGGCCCAGCATTTT.